This entry features one TCR beta chain sequence. TCRdb independently ran MiXCR on the reads; one entry per CDR3 protein. The table has just over 300,000 distinct CDR3 sequences, roughly a sixth seen once; the top ten hold more than 10%. The data are from a study of T cell repertoires in cytomegalovirus infection. Overall study: Matching HLA type and CMV infection were both indicated by public TCR beta signatures.

J was trimmed by 6 bases and V by 2 bases; bases with no gene match: 7. The CDR3 extends over 15 amino acids. Germline CDR1 is LNHNV and CDR2 is YYDKDF (reference sequence). This chain uses TRBV15 with TRBJ2-3, with 8 bases that match TRBD1. The source material was PBMCs. The source is a human donor in good health (CMV status not recorded). Some clones in this sample may be carry-over from other donors' samples. The CDR3: CATSRSQGAVDTQYF. The CDR3 DNA follows: TGTGCCACCAGCAGATCTCAGGGGGCGGTGGATACGCAGTATTTT.